These T cell receptor beta chains were read from a single sample in a study of identical twins. A single record per CDR3 protein comes from TCRdb applying MiXCR to the 5' RACE reads. The data hold some 500,000 distinct CDR3 sequences, with 20% to 25% observed a single time. These data were likewise used in another study, on T cells expressing NK-cell markers.

The sequenced sample consisted of CD4+ T cells sorted from blood. The receptors here all came from a woman in her late teens or twenties in good health. The CDR3 runs from the conserved cysteine through the conserved F or W. A D gene is named only where the DNA matches it firmly. Clone size, where shown, is once, few, many, or a class for clones that have expanded.

J | D | size | V | length | CDR3 | DNA
TRBJ2-4 | - | - | TRBV6-2/TRBV6-3 | 18 | CASTDRRFGGPNKNIQYF | TGTGCCAGCACCGACCGTCGATTCGGGGGCCCCAACAAAAACATTCAGTACTTC
TRBJ2-3 | TRBD2 | - | TRBV12-3/TRBV12-4 | 15 | CASSWDYSSTDTQYF | TGTGCCAGCAGCTGGGACTACTCTAGCACAGATACGCAGTATTTT
TRBJ2-1 | - | - | TRBV20-1 | 12 | CSAQGIADEQFF | TGCAGTGCTCAGGGGATTGCGGATGAGCAGTTCTTC
TRBJ1-3 | - | - | TRBV7-9 | 13 | CASSPSFSNTIYF | TGTGCCTCTTCTCCGTCCTTCTCCAACACCATATATTTT
TRBJ1-2 | TRBD1 | - | TRBV29-1 | 14 | CSASPGQGINGYTF | TGCAGCGCAAGTCCGGGACAGGGGATCAATGGCTACACCTTC
TRBJ1-5 | TRBD1 | few | TRBV20-1 | 14 | CSALTGARNQPQHF | TGCAGTGCCCTGACAGGGGCCCGCAATCAGCCCCAGCATTTT
TRBJ1-2 | - | few | TRBV6-1 | 16 | CASRRTLDTSNYGYTF | TGTGCCAGCAGAAGGACACTCGACACCTCCAACTATGGCTACACCTTC
TRBJ2-1 | - | once | TRBV29-1 | 11 | CSLGHYNEQFF | TGCAGCCTGGGCCACTACAATGAGCAGTTCTTC
TRBJ2-3 | TRBD1 | few | TRBV5-5 | 14 | CASSSGQGSDTQYF | TGTGCCAGCAGCTCCGGACAGGGATCAGATACGCAGTATTTT
TRBJ1-2 | TRBD1 | few | TRBV12-3/TRBV12-4 | 13 | CASSLQGAAGYTF | TGTGCCAGCAGTTTACAGGGGGCGGCTGGCTACACCTTC
TRBJ2-7 | - | - | TRBV12-3/TRBV12-4 | 14 | CASSPPRDGHEQYF | TGTGCCAGCAGCCCCCCTCGGGACGGTCACGAGCAGTACTTC
TRBJ2-5 | TRBD2 | - | TRBV12-3/TRBV12-4 | 16 | CASSLVRGSGRETQYF | TGTGCCAGCAGTTTAGTCCGGGGTAGCGGGCGAGAGACCCAGTACTTC
TRBJ2-7 | TRBD2 | - | TRBV12-5 | 14 | CASSEREGPLEQYF | TGTGCTTCATCCGAGAGGGAGGGTCCCCTGGAGCAGTACTTC
TRBJ2-1 | TRBD2 | few | TRBV10-3 | 15 | CAITGGTSGNNEQFF | TGTGCCATCACCGGGGGGACTAGCGGAAACAATGAGCAGTTCTTC
TRBJ2-5 | TRBD2 | - | TRBV9 | 17 | CASSVGRTLGGQETQYF | TGTGCCAGCAGCGTGGGACGGACCCTGGGAGGGCAAGAGACCCAGTACTTC
TRBJ2-1 | - | once | TRBV21-1 | 12 | CARDRPIYEQFF | TGTGCCAGGGACAGGCCCATCTATGAGCAGTTCTTC
TRBJ2-1 | - | few | TRBV20-1 | 14 | CSPKGGGLNNEQFF | TGCAGTCCAAAGGGGGGGGGCCTCAACAATGAGCAGTTCTTC
TRBJ1-1 | - | many | TRBV20-1 | 13 | CSADQGGNTEAFF | TGCAGTGCAGACCAAGGAGGGAACACTGAAGCTTTCTTT
TRBJ2-1 | - | - | TRBV21-1 | 17 | CASSARLRLAAYNEQFF | TGTGCCAGCAGCGCCCGCTTAAGACTAGCGGCCTACAATGAGCAGTTCTTC
TRBJ1-2 | TRBD1 | many | TRBV20-1 | 12 | CSATGGDYGYTF | TGCAGTGCTACAGGGGGCGACTATGGCTACACCTTC
TRBJ2-5 | - | few | TRBV5-6 | 14 | CASRSPGIQETQYF | TGTGCCAGCAGAAGTCCCGGGATCCAAGAGACCCAGTACTTC
TRBJ1-1 | - | many | TRBV12-3/TRBV12-4 | 14 | CASSLIGGLAEAFF | TGTGCCAGCAGTTTGATAGGGGGACTCGCTGAAGCTTTCTTT
TRBJ1-1 | - | - | TRBV20-1 | 16 | CSAPLGQTTVNTEAFF | TGCAGTGCCCCCCTTGGGCAGACCACTGTGAACACTGAAGCTTTCTTT
TRBJ2-5 | TRBD2 | - | TRBV6-2/TRBV6-3 | 19 | CASSPRMTSGSRRKETQYF | TGTGCCAGCAGCCCTCGAATGACTAGCGGGAGCCGCCGGAAAGAGACCCAGTACTTC
TRBJ1-4 | - | - | TRBV20-1 | 15 | CSARGAKGEDEKLFF | TGCAGTGCTAGAGGCGCCAAAGGGGAAGATGAAAAACTGTTTTTT
TRBJ2-3 | TRBD2 | many | TRBV20-1 | 14 | CSARAGGPTDTQYF | TGCAGTGCTAGAGCGGGGGGGCCCACAGATACGCAGTATTTT
TRBJ1-3 | - | few | TRBV18 | 14 | CASSPATSGNTIYF | TGTGCCAGCTCACCAGCAACCTCTGGAAACACCATATATTTT
TRBJ2-5 | - | few | TRBV28 | 12 | CASRDLGETQYF | TGTGCCAGCAGAGACCTCGGGGAGACCCAGTACTTC
TRBJ2-3 | TRBD2 | few | TRBV6-2/TRBV6-3 | 17 | CASSHTTTSGRSDTQYF | TGTGCCAGCAGCCATACAACAACTAGCGGGAGATCAGATACGCAGTATTTT
TRBJ2-5 | - | - | TRBV7-9 | 14 | CASSSDSGQETQYF | TGTGCCAGCAGCTCTGACTCCGGCCAAGAGACCCAGTACTTC
TRBJ2-7 | TRBD1 | many | TRBV18 | 12 | CASSQGQYEQYF | TGTGCCAGCTCACAGGGACAGTACGAGCAGTACTTC
TRBJ2-3 | TRBD2 | few | TRBV5-1 | 14 | CASGGGTFRDTQYF | TGCGCCAGCGGCGGGGGGACGTTCAGGGATACGCAGTATTTT
TRBJ1-2 | - | - | TRBV20-1 | 13 | CSASRDGLYGYTF | TGCAGTGCTAGCCGCGACGGCCTCTATGGCTACACCTTC
TRBJ1-4 | - | few | TRBV12-3/TRBV12-4 | 12 | CASSLGPERLFF | TGTGCCAGCAGTTTAGGTCCAGAAAGACTGTTTTTT
TRBJ2-7 | - | - | TRBV25-1 | 11 | CASSAGREQYF | TGTGCCAGCAGTGCAGGAAGAGAGCAGTACTTC
TRBJ2-7 | TRBD1 | - | TRBV7-6 | 13 | CASRQGSSYEQYF | TGTGCCAGTAGACAGGGGTCCTCCTACGAGCAGTACTTC
TRBJ2-5 | - | - | TRBV7-2 | 12 | CASSSIRETQYF | TGTGCCAGCAGCTCCATACGGGAGACCCAGTACTTC
TRBJ2-3 | - | many | TRBV5-1 | 14 | CASSPTGTAFTQYF | TGCGCCAGCAGCCCGACCGGGACGGCTTTCACGCAGTATTTT
TRBJ2-3 | - | few | TRBV20-1 | 14 | CSANLNTGPDTQYF | TGCAGTGCTAACTTGAACACAGGGCCAGATACGCAGTATTTT
TRBJ2-1 | TRBD2 | - | TRBV24-1 | 14 | CATSRSGGVNEQFF | TGTGCCACCAGTAGAAGCGGGGGGGTCAATGAGCAGTTCTTC
TRBJ1-2 | - | - | TRBV15 | 15 | CATSRSKLGSYGYTF | TGTGCCACCAGCAGAAGTAAACTAGGGAGCTATGGCTACACCTTC
TRBJ2-7 | - | many | TRBV5-1 | 14 | CASSLVVQTYEQYF | TGCGCCAGCAGCTTGGTAGTCCAGACCTACGAGCAGTACTTC
TRBJ2-1 | TRBD2 | few | TRBV10-3 | 15 | CAISDPTSGGGEQFF | TGTGCCATCAGTGACCCGACTAGCGGGGGTGGTGAGCAGTTCTTC
TRBJ2-5 | - | few | TRBV5-1 | 14 | CASSLVWGEETQYF | TGCGCCAGCAGCTTGGTTTGGGGTGAAGAGACCCAGTACTTC
TRBJ2-5 | TRBD2 | - | TRBV19 | 17 | CASSIVRRSGSPETQYF | TGTGCCAGTAGTATAGTCCGGCGGAGCGGGAGTCCGGAGACCCAGTACTTC
TRBJ2-7 | TRBD1 | few | TRBV29-1 | 14 | CSVGGTGGTTKQYF | TGCAGCGTTGGAGGGACAGGGGGGACTACGAAGCAGTACTTC
TRBJ2-7 | - | - | TRBV5-4 | 14 | CASSLVPGAYEQYF | TGTGCCAGCAGCTTGGTTCCAGGGGCGTACGAGCAGTACTTC
TRBJ2-7 | TRBD1 | few | TRBV5-1 | 15 | CASSSSGQGLGEQYF | TGCGCCAGCAGCTCCTCAGGACAGGGACTGGGCGAGCAGTACTTC
TRBJ2-5 | TRBD2 | few | TRBV5-1 | 14 | CASSPSAGVETQYF | TGCGCCAGCAGCCCCTCGGCGGGAGTAGAGACCCAGTACTTC
TRBJ1-2 | TRBD1 | few | TRBV2 | 12 | CASLPTGYGYTF | TGTGCCAGCCTCCCGACAGGGTACGGCTACACCTTC
TRBJ2-7 | - | - | TRBV15 | 15 | CATSRDGSGAYEQYF | TGTGCCACCAGCAGAGATGGATCGGGGGCCTACGAGCAGTACTTC
TRBJ2-3 | TRBD1 | few | TRBV12-3/TRBV12-4 | 15 | CASSPGQGSTDTQYF | TGTGCCAGCAGTCCAGGACAGGGGAGCACAGATACGCAGTATTTT
TRBJ2-1 | - | - | TRBV20-1 | 9 | CKGPREQFF | TGCAAGGGGCCCCGTGAGCAGTTCTTC
TRBJ2-5 | - | - | TRBV20-1 | 13 | CSPGGQDGETQYF | TGCAGTCCTGGGGGGCAAGATGGAGAGACCCAGTACTTC
TRBJ2-1 | TRBD2 | - | TRBV20-1 | 14 | CSADGTIIVNEQFF | TGCAGTGCTGACGGGACTATAATCGTCAATGAGCAGTTCTTC